The 9 T cell receptor beta chains given below trace back to one sample, sequenced in a study of human T cells and chemical hapten exposure. TCRdb itself ran the RACE reads through MiXCR, one entry per CDR3 protein. Among 35,000 to 50,000 distinct CDR3 sequences listed, about 9.6% were seen once. Time point here: patch test 2, 6 weeks after DPC sensitization. Treatment denoted: therapeutic diphenylcyclopropenone sensitization with weekly scalp DPC. It was from unfractionated whole blood that total RNA was extracted. Here the sequenced sample was whole blood, taken in connection with sensitization to the hapten diphenylcyclopropenone (DPC). These receptors all stem from a woman aged 25 to 39 with alopecia areata. Some clones in this sample may be carry-over from other donors' samples.

The rearrangement links TRBV5-1 to TRBJ2-7; no clear D. The CDR3 sequence is 14 residues long. In germline, CDR1 is SGHRS, CDR2 YFSETQ. V was shortened by 0 bases and J by 2 bases, with 9 bases between the two germline ends. The CDR3 nucleotides are TGCGCCAGCAGCTTGGACGGCGGAGCCTACGAGCAGTACTTC. This sequence encodes CASSLDGGAYEQYF.

The genes are TRBV28 and TRBJ2-5, with 8 bases that match TRBD2. The germline V gene has CDR1 MDHEN and CDR2 SYDVKM. The CDR3 covers 15 residues. Trimming removed 2 bases from V and 2 bases from J; junction bases left unmatched: 4. CDR3 nucleotide sequence: TGTGCCAGCAGTTTAGCGGGGGGCCTGCAAGAGACCCAGTACTTC. Translation: CASSLAGGLQETQYF. Variable domain in full (rest from reference TRBV28 and TRBJ2-5): DVKVTQSSRYLVKRTGEKVFLECVQDMDHENMFWYRQDPGLGLRLIYFSYDVKMKEKGDIPEGYSVSREKKERFSLILESASTNQTSMYLCASSLAGGLQETQYFGPGTRLLVL.

This clonotype was seen repeatedly, ten times or more. The chain uses TRBV29-1 and TRBJ2-5; D is unclear. The CDR3 sequence is 12 residues long. Germline V gene sequence: CDR1 SQVTM, CDR2 ANQGSEA. V shed 4 bases and J shed 5 bases, with 11 bases lying between them. The CDR3 bases are TGCAGCGTTGGTTGGGCTTTGGAGACCCAGTACTTC. Translation gives CSVGWALETQYF.

This clonotype was picked up a small number of times. This chain links TRBV7-2 with TRBJ1-1, with D hard to call. The CDR3 is 14 amino acids. The germline V and J ends were trimmed by 8 bases and 0 bases, with 13 bases remaining between them. Germline V gene sequence: CDR1 SGHTA, CDR2 FQGNSA. DNA of the CDR3: TGTGCCAGCTTACCTCACGAGATGAACACTGAAGCTTTCTTT. Translating it yields CASLPHEMNTEAFF. The complete variable domain, with remaining parts taken from reference TRBV7-2 and TRBJ1-1, reads GAGVSQSPSNKVTEKGKDVELRCDPISGHTALYWYRQSLGQGLEFLIYFQGNSAPDKSGLPSDRFSAERTGGSVSTLTIQRTQQEDSAVYLCASLPHEMNTEAFFGQGTRLTVV.

V gene TRBV7-2 combines with J gene TRBJ1-1; D is possibly TRBD1 (5 bases). CDR3 length equals 15 residues. Trimming removed 1 base from V and 0 bases from J, with 9 bases in between. Germline CDR1 SGHTA, CDR2 FQGNSA. The CDR3 sequence is CASSLGMTVNTEAFF. CDR3 DNA sequence: TGTGCCAGCAGCTTAGGGATGACAGTGAACACTGAAGCTTTCTTT.

The V call is TRBV2, the J call TRBJ1-5, with D uncertain. The V end was cut by 6 bases, the J end by 2 bases, with 11 bases between. Germline CDR1 is SNHLY and CDR2 is FYNNEI. The CDR3 is 14 amino acids. The CDR3 nucleotides read TGTGCCAGCAGCGAGGGTTTCGGCAATCAGCCCCAGCATTTT. It encodes CASSEGFGNQPQHF.

This clonotype was counted between two and nine times. The rearrangement uses TRBV28 and TRBJ1-6; D call uncertain. Germline CDR1 and CDR2: MDHEN and SYDVKM. The CDR3 sequence is 13 residues long. Trimming shortened V by 6 bases and J by 5 bases, and 8 bases separated the two germline ends. CDR3 in DNA: TGTGCCAGCAGGGGAAAACATAATTCACCCCTCCACTTT. Its translation: CASRGKHNSPLHF.

This clonotype was counted between two and nine times. The chain employs TRBV30 and TRBJ2-2; TRBD2 matches 9 bases. Trimming cost V 2 bases and J 1 base; bases outside gene matches: 2. Germline CDR1 is GTSNPN and CDR2 is SVGIG (reference sequence). CDR3 length equals 15 residues. In DNA form, the CDR3 reads TGTGCCTGGAGTCGTAGCGGGGGGAACACCGGGGAGCTGTTTTTT. As protein: CAWSRSGGNTGELFF. The full variable domain, its missing parts supplied by reference TRBV30 and TRBJ2-2, is SQTIHQWPATLVQPVGSPLSLECTVEGTSNPNLYWYRQAAGRGLQLLFYSVGIGQISSEVPQNLSASRPQDRQFILSSKKLLLSDSGFYLCAWSRSGGNTGELFFGEGSRLTVL.

The rearrangement joins TRBV7-2 to TRBJ2-3; D perhaps matches TRBD1 (6 bases). The CDR3 spans 15 residues. Germline assignment: CDR1 SGHTA and CDR2 FQGNSA. V was trimmed by 1 base and J by 0 bases, leaving 8 bases between them. CDR3 protein: CASSLGGPSTDTQYF. The CDR3 DNA is TGTGCCAGCAGCTTAGGGGGGCCTAGCACAGATACGCAGTATTTT.